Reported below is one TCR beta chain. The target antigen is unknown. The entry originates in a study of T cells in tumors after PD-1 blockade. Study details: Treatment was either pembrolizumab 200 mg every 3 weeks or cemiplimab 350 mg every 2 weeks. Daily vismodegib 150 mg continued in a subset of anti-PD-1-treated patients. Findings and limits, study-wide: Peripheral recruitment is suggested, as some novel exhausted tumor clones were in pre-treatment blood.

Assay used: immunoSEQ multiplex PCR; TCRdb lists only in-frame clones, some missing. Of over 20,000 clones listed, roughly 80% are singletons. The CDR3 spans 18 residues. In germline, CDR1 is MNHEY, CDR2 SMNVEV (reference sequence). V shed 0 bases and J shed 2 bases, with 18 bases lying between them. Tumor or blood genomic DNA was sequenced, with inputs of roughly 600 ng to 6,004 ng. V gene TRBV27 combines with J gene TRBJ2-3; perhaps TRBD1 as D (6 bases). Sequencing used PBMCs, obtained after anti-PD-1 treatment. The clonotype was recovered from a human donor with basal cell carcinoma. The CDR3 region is CASSLSPSTGLFTDTQYF. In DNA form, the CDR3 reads TGTGCCAGCAGTTTATCGCCCTCAACAGGGCTATTCACAGATACGCAGTATTTT.